The T cell receptor (beta chain) described here comes from a study of T cell repertoires in cytomegalovirus infection. Regarding the study as a whole: HLA-C-restricted CMV clonotypes gave the most frequent clonotype in two of eight donors.

This clonotype occurred many times. Its antigen is still unknown. Germline CDR1 reads SGHTA; CDR2 reads FQGNSA. The CDR3 sequence is 13 residues long. V lost 5 bases to trimming and J lost 4 bases; unmatched junction nucleotides: 4. Using its own MiXCR run on the reads, TCRdb lists one record per CDR3 protein. Of around 340,000 distinct CDR3 sequences listed, about 29% are singletons. Sequenced here: cultured PBMCs, sampled from culture after CMV antigen stimulation. The TCR was taken from a human donor in good health (CMV status not recorded). Some clones in this sample may be carry-over from other donors' samples. The V call is TRBV7-2, the J call TRBJ2-5; 7 bases agree with TRBD1. Here the CDR3 DNA reads TGTGCCAGCAGCGGAAACAGGGGAGAGACCCAGTACTTC. Its protein product is CASSGNRGETQYF.